A single sample is the source of the 30 T cell receptor beta chains below, sequenced in a study of beta chain features in type 1 diabetes. Study-level points and caveats: Type 1 diabetes patients had moderately but significantly shorter TCRB CDR3s in all four CD4+ subsets.

Which antigens these TCRs recognize remains unknown. As every portion of the isolated RNA was reverse transcribed, the sequencing read expressed TCRB transcripts. This table comes from immunoSEQ multiplex PCR, and its TCRdb copy is limited to in-frame clones, with some not included. The sample contains approximately 260,000 clones, about 20% of which appear only once. Sample: naive CD4+ T cells from blood. The receptors were sampled from a woman aged 40 to 50 with type 1 diabetes.

V and J are TRBV7-9 and TRBJ1-6; TRBD1 might be the D (5 bases). V lost 3 bases, J lost 10 bases, and 13 bases lay in between. This CDR3 comprises 14 residues. Germline V gene lookup returns CDR1 SEHNR and CDR2 FQNEAQ (reference sequence). The CDR3 DNA reads TGTGCCAGCAGCTTCACAGGTGTCGAATCACCCCTCCACTTT. Amino acids: CASSFTGVESPLHF.

This chain links TRBV28 with TRBJ2-5, with D uncertain. There are 15 residues in the CDR3. Trimming removed 3 bases from V and 1 base from J, with 12 bases in between. The V gene's germline CDR1 is MDHEN and CDR2 SYDVKM. CDR3 amino acids: CASSFARGGQETQYF. The DNA of the CDR3 is TGTGCCAGCAGTTTCGCCCGAGGCGGCCAAGAGACCCAGTACTTC.

J is TRBJ1-5 and V is TRBV18; TRBD1 is a possible D gene (5 bases). V dropped 3 bases and J dropped 7 bases, with 10 bases sitting between them. Germline CDR1 is KGHSH and CDR2 is LQKENI. The CDR3 is made up of 13 amino acids. The DNA of the CDR3 is TGTGCCAGCTCACCGGTACCAGGGCAGCCCCAGCATTTT. Translation: CASSPVPGQPQHF.

This clone has just a few counts. The V call is TRBV27, the J call TRBJ2-5; maybe TRBD2 (5 bases). V was shortened by 7 bases and J by 5 bases, with 14 bases between the two germline ends. CDR1 and CDR2 from the germline V gene are MNHEY and SMNVEV (reference sequence). This CDR3 comprises 13 residues. The CDR3 spells CASTSAGSETQYF. CDR3 nucleotides: TGTGCCAGCACTTCCGCGGGCAGCGAGACCCAGTACTTC.

This clone was counted between two and nine times. The CDR3 coding sequence is TGTGCCAGCAGCCCACAGGCCGGGGAGCTGTTTTTT. Its protein is CASSPQAGELFF. V usage is TRBV14 and J usage is TRBJ2-2; D is perhaps TRBD1 (5 bases). Trimming took off 4 bases at V and 6 bases at J, with 6 bases between the two ends. Per germline, CDR1 SGHDN and CDR2 FVKESK. The CDR3 is 12 residues long.

The genes are TRBV29-1 and TRBJ2-5, with D hard to call. CDR3 size: 15 residues. In germline, CDR1 is SQVTM, CDR2 ANQGSEA. The germline V and J ends were trimmed by 5 bases and 1 base, with 17 bases remaining between them. The chain's CDR3 is CSVPDAAGAQETQYF. CDR3 sequence (DNA): TGCAGCGTTCCTGACGCGGCCGGTGCCCAAGAGACCCAGTACTTC.

This clone was observed a handful of times. The chain is built from TRBV10-3 and TRBJ1-1; 9 nucleotides line up with TRBD1. The J segment lost 2 bases and the V segment lost 0 bases, leaving 1 base of the junction unmatched. This CDR3 has 15 residues. Germline CDR1 is ENHRY and CDR2 is SYGVKD. The CDR3 nucleotides are TGTGCCATCAGTGAGTCGGACAGGGGAAACACTGAAGCTTTCTTT. As protein: CAISESDRGNTEAFF.

V is TRBV4-3 and J is TRBJ2-1; 7 bases match TRBD1. Germline V gene lookup returns CDR1 LGHNA and CDR2 YSLEER. V lost 4 bases to trimming and J lost 9 bases; unmatched junction nucleotides: 12. This CDR3 contains 15 residues. CDR3 loop: CASSPSGTVPFEQFF. The DNA of the CDR3 is TGCGCCAGCAGCCCCTCCGGGACAGTACCCTTTGAGCAGTTCTTC.

The chain links TRBV9 to TRBJ1-1; TRBD1 matches 7 bases. CDR1 is SGDLS, CDR2 YYNGEE, per germline. Trimming removed 4 bases from V and 4 bases from J; junction bases left unmatched: 10. This CDR3 contains 15 residues. The CDR3 sequence: CASSPDRAWPTEAFF. The DNA of the CDR3 is TGTGCCAGCAGCCCTGACAGGGCCTGGCCCACTGAAGCTTTCTTT.

The rearrangement joins TRBV7-9 to TRBJ2-7; 12 bases are a match to TRBD2. CDR1 and CDR2 (germline): SEHNR, FQNEAQ (reference sequence). This CDR3 has 14 residues. J gave up 3 bases and V 7 bases, and 4 bases lay outside the gene matches. This chain's CDR3 is CASTLAGGNYEQYF. The CDR3 bases are TGTGCCAGCACGCTAGCGGGAGGGAACTACGAGCAGTACTTC. Looking up the rest from reference TRBV7-9 and TRBJ2-7 gives the full variable domain: DTGVSQNPRHKITKRGQNVTFRCDPISEHNRLYWYRQTLGQGPEFLTYFQNEAQLEKSRLLSDRFSAERPKGSFSTLEIQRTEQGDSAMYLCASTLAGGNYEQYFGPGTRLTVT.

This clone showed up just a few times. V and J are TRBV9 and TRBJ1-3; possibly TRBD1 for D (5 bases). V lost 3 bases and J lost 9, with 16 bases in between. CDR1 is SGDLS and CDR2 is YYNGEE in the germline V gene. The CDR3 runs 14 residues. CDR3 residues: CASSASVRAPTIYF. In DNA, the CDR3 is TGTGCCAGCAGCGCATCGGTCAGGGCTCCCACCATATATTTT. The full variable domain, its missing parts supplied by reference TRBV9 and TRBJ1-3, is DSGVTQTPKHLITATGQRVTLRCSPRSGDLSVYWYQQSLDQGLQFLIQYYNGEERAKGNILERFSAQQFPDLHSELNLSSLELGDSALYFCASSASVRAPTIYFGEGSWLTVV.

The V gene is TRBV7-2, the J gene TRBJ2-5, with D maybe TRBD2 (5 bases). V lost 7 bases and J lost 1, with 13 bases in between. The length of the CDR3 is 14 residues. From germline, CDR1 is SGHTA and CDR2 FQGNSA. CDR3 protein: CASTPSGLQETQYF. The CDR3, as DNA: TGTGCCAGCACCCCCTCAGGACTCCAAGAGACCCAGTACTTC. The full variable domain, rest sourced from reference TRBV7-2 and TRBJ2-5, is GAGVSQSPSNKVTEKGKDVELRCDPISGHTALYWYRQSLGQGLEFLIYFQGNSAPDKSGLPSDRFSAERTGGSVSTLTIQRTQQEDSAVYLCASTPSGLQETQYFGPGTRLLVL.

V usage is TRBV9 and J usage is TRBJ1-4, with a weak D call TRBD1 (5 bases). Trimming took off 4 bases at V and 4 bases at J, with 14 bases between the two ends. This CDR3 contains 15 residues. The germline V gene encodes CDR1 SGDLS and CDR2 YYNGEE. CDR3 residues: CASSTGGQLNEKLFF. CDR3 DNA: TGTGCCAGCAGCACGGGAGGACAACTTAATGAAAAACTGTTTTTT.

The chain recombines TRBV30 with TRBJ1-5; the match to TRBD1 covers 9 bases. The CDR3 extends over 14 amino acids. The V gene end was trimmed by 5 bases and the J gene end by 5 bases; junction bases not matched to a gene: 7. From germline, CDR1 is GTSNPN and CDR2 SVGIG (reference sequence). Here the CDR3 DNA reads TGTGCCTGGTCGGGACAGGGTACAGATCAGCCCCAGCATTTT. It yields the protein CAWSGQGTDQPQHF.

V gene TRBV11-1 combines with J gene TRBJ2-1; 10 bases agree with TRBD2. The CDR3 spans 16 residues. The germline gives CDR1 SGHAT, CDR2 FQDESV (reference sequence). J lost 5 bases, V lost 5 bases, and 9 bases had no gene match. This CDR3 is CASSAPAGGEHNEQFF. The CDR3 nucleotides read TGTGCCAGCAGCGCCCCAGCGGGAGGGGAACACAATGAGCAGTTCTTC.

This clone occurred a few times. The sample holds other DNA sequences that translate to the same CDR3. V usage is TRBV7-2 and J usage is TRBJ1-5; 8 nucleotides line up with TRBD1. Germline V lookup: CDR1 SGHTA, CDR2 FQGNSA. The CDR3 has 14 residues. Trimming at V came to 3 bases and at J to 2 bases, leaving 0 bases not matched to a gene. CDR3 in DNA: TGTGCCAGCAGCTTGGACAGGGGCAATCAGCCCCAGCATTTT. It translates to CASSLDRGNQPQHF.

This clone was seen only a few times. The CDR3: CASSEYDNSGNTIYF. In DNA, the CDR3 is TGTGCCAGCAGTGAATATGACAACTCTGGAAACACCATATATTTT. The rearrangement uses TRBV25-1 and TRBJ1-3; no clear D gene. Germline CDR1 reads MGHDK; CDR2 reads SYGVNS. Deletions cut 0 bases from V and 0 bases from J, with 6 bases between. The CDR3 is made up of 15 amino acids.

The chain joins TRBV9 to TRBJ2-3, with D possibly being TRBD2 (5 bases). There are 14 residues in the CDR3. Trimming removed 4 bases from V and 2 bases from J, with 11 bases in between. CDR1 is SGDLS, CDR2 YYNGEE, per germline. Here the CDR3 DNA reads TGTGCCAGCAGCTCAGGACTGTCCACAGATACGCAGTATTTT. It codes for CASSSGLSTDTQYF.

This rearrangement joins TRBV5-4 to TRBJ2-2; 8 bases match TRBD2. V trimming: 0 bases; J trimming: 5 bases; junction bases outside the gene matches: 6. In germline, CDR1 is SGHNT, CDR2 YYREEE (reference sequence). There are 16 residues in the CDR3. CDR3 DNA sequence: TGTGCCAGCAGCTTGGGGCTAGCGGGCACAACCGGGGAGCTGTTTTTT. Translating gives CASSLGLAGTTGELFF.

The rearrangement uses TRBV29-1 and TRBJ2-5, with TRBD1 matching over 7 bases. From germline, CDR1 is SQVTM and CDR2 ANQGSEA. V trimming: 4 bases; J trimming: 3 bases; junction bases outside the gene matches: 2. The CDR3 totals 12 residues. CDR3 DNA sequence: TGCAGCGTTGCTGGGACAGAAGAGACCCAGTACTTC. It translates to CSVAGTEETQYF.

The chain recombines TRBV18 with TRBJ1-2; 9 nucleotides agree with TRBD1. Germline lookup yields CDR1 KGHSH and CDR2 LQKENI. The trim removed 6 bases at V and 5 bases at J, leaving 7 bases unmatched. The CDR3 loop spans 14 amino acids. The CDR3 loop is CASSRDRETYGYTF. The CDR3 nucleotides read TGTGCCAGCTCGCGGGACAGGGAAACGTATGGCTACACCTTC.

CDR3 sequence (DNA): TGTGCCAGTAGGCAGGGGCATAGCAATCAGCCCCAGCATTTT. It translates to CASRQGHSNQPQHF. The J gene is TRBJ1-5, the V gene TRBV19; perhaps TRBD1 as D (6 bases). The germline V gene has CDR1 LNHDA and CDR2 SQIVND (reference sequence). Trimming left V 6 bases short and J 0 bases short, with 9 bases between. The CDR3 covers 14 residues.

This clone appeared a few times. This sequence joins TRBV9 and TRBJ1-1; D perhaps matches TRBD1 (6 bases). With 0 bases removed from V and 1 base from J, the gap between germline ends came to 10 bases. In germline, CDR1 is SGDLS, CDR2 YYNGEE. The CDR3 is made up of 15 amino acids. The CDR3 reads CASSVAPGANTEAFF. CDR3 coding DNA: TGTGCCAGCAGCGTAGCCCCAGGGGCGAACACTGAAGCTTTCTTT.

The gene calls are TRBV9 and TRBJ2-3; 15 bases match TRBD2. Germline V lookup: CDR1 SGDLS, CDR2 YYNGEE. The CDR3 runs 18 residues. With 2 bases clipped from V and 6 bases from J, the junction kept 10 bases outside the gene matches. The DNA for the CDR3 is TGTGCCAGCAGCGTTGATGGACTAGCGGGGGGGCCTGCCGATACGCAGTATTTT. The encoded protein is CASSVDGLAGGPADTQYF.

The sample holds a few counts of this clone. This chain connects TRBV7-9 to TRBJ2-7; D perhaps matches TRBD2 (6 bases). Germline V gene sequence: CDR1 SEHNR, CDR2 FQNEAQ (reference sequence). CDR3 length equals 15 residues. Trimming removed 0 bases at V and 7 bases at J, with 16 bases between. The CDR3 bases are TGTGCCAGCAGCTTAGCTAGTAGGAGGGCTAGAGAGCAGTACTTC. This gives the protein CASSLASRRAREQYF.

CDR3 region: CASSQLTNSGNTIYF. The CDR3 DNA follows: TGTGCCAGCAGCCAACTGACAAACTCTGGAAACACCATATATTTT. This rearrangement joins TRBV4-2 to TRBJ1-3; D is ambiguous. Trimming stripped 2 bases from V and 0 bases from J, with 8 bases between. There are 15 residues in the CDR3. Per the germline V gene, CDR1 is LGHNA and CDR2 is YNFKEQ.

This clone was seen a handful of times. The J gene is TRBJ2-5, the V gene TRBV7-9, with TRBD1 identical over 7 bases. The J segment lost 10 bases and the V segment lost 5 bases, leaving 4 bases of the junction unmatched. The CDR3 is 11 amino acids. Germline CDR1 is SEHNR and CDR2 is FQNEAQ (reference sequence). The CDR3 DNA reads TGTGCCAGCAGCCCGGGACAGCGCCAGTACTTC. This sequence encodes CASSPGQRQYF.

Only a few counts were recorded for this clone. The chain joins TRBV18 to TRBJ2-1; a weak D match, TRBD2 (5 bases). V lost 4 bases to trimming and J lost 10 bases, with 14 bases between them. This CDR3 is built from 13 residues. Looked up from germline, CDR1 is KGHSH and CDR2 is LQKENI. CDR3 in DNA: TGTGCCAGCTCACTAGGACCGGGGTCCGAGCAGTTCTTC. Protein: CASSLGPGSEQFF.

J is TRBJ2-1 and V is TRBV7-2; a possible D gene is TRBD2 (6 bases). Trimming stripped 5 bases from V and 6 bases from J, with 11 bases between. In germline, CDR1 is SGHTA, CDR2 FQGNSA. The CDR3 runs to 13 residues. The chain's CDR3 is CASSVAGFNEQFF. The CDR3 bases are TGTGCCAGCAGCGTGGCGGGATTCAATGAGCAGTTCTTC. Full variable domain (outside the CDR3, taken from reference TRBV7-2 and TRBJ2-1): GAGVSQSPSNKVTEKGKDVELRCDPISGHTALYWYRQSLGQGLEFLIYFQGNSAPDKSGLPSDRFSAERTGGSVSTLTIQRTQQEDSAVYLCASSVAGFNEQFFGPGTRLTVL.

This clone was detected once. The chain is built from TRBV15 and TRBJ2-7; 9 bases are a match to TRBD2. J was trimmed by 1 base and V by 2 bases; bases with no gene match: 9. CDR3 length equals 17 residues. Germline CDR1 reads LNHNV; CDR2 reads YYDKDF (reference sequence). CDR3 residues: CATSRLGGSGSSYEQYF. Here the CDR3 DNA reads TGTGCCACCAGCAGACTAGGCGGTAGCGGGAGTTCCTACGAGCAGTACTTC. Filled out from reference TRBV15 and TRBJ2-7, the complete variable domain reads DAMVIQNPRYQVTQFGKPVTLSCSQTLNHNVMYWYQQKSSQAPKLLFHYYDKDFNNEADTPDNFQSRRPNTSFCFLDIRSPGLGDTAMYLCATSRLGGSGSSYEQYFGPGTRLTVT.